This T cell receptor (beta chain) is from a study of human T cells and chemical hapten exposure. Study-level information: There were weekly diphenylcyclopropenone doses to the scalp for patients throughout the roughly 25-week study. Broader study findings: Significantly more large CDR3 similarity clusters arose among expanded TCRs than among controls.

Note on this clonotype: What it binds is unknown.

Trimming left V 3 bases short and J 1 base short, with 12 bases between. CDR1 and CDR2 from the germline V gene are KGHSH and LQKENI. The CDR3 covers 15 residues. Time point meaning: patch test 1, 2 weeks after DPC sensitization. As to treatment: therapeutic diphenylcyclopropenone sensitization with weekly scalp DPC. TCRdb re-analysed the RACE reads in MiXCR, keeping a single row per CDR3 protein. Of roughly 180,000 distinct CDR3 sequences in the sample, 20% to 25% were seen once. The sequencing used whole blood, collected in connection with sensitization to the hapten diphenylcyclopropenone (DPC). V gene TRBV18 combines with J gene TRBJ1-1; D remains unclear. The sequence derives from a woman aged 45 to 65 with alopecia areata. Some clones in this sample may be carry-over from other donors' samples. DNA of the CDR3: TGTGCCAGCTCACCTGAAGGAAGCGGGAACACTGAAGCTTTCTTT. Translated: CASSPEGSGNTEAFF.